The T cell receptor beta chain under discussion was sequenced for a study of T cell responses to AZD1222 COVID-19 vaccine. This table comes from immunoSEQ multiplex PCR, and its TCRdb copy is limited to in-frame clones, with some not included. The repertoire holds about 150,000 clones, about 89% seen once, with about 7.5% in the top ten. Trimming shortened V by 2 bases and J by 15 bases, and 14 bases separated the two germline ends. Per germline, CDR1 MDHEN and CDR2 SYDVKM. The CDR3 contains 13 residues. The clonotype comes from an adult who received the MenACWY meningococcal vaccine as a control. The V and J genes are TRBV28 and TRBJ1-6; D is possibly TRBD1 (6 bases). Here the sequenced sample was peripheral blood, taken 28 days after the second dose of the MenACWY control vaccine. In nucleotides, the CDR3 is TGTGCCAGCAGTTTAGGGCAGGGGCCAGACCTCCACTTT. Translation: CASSLGQGPDLHF.